The present T cell receptor (beta chain) was sequenced within a study of T-cell reconstitution after alpha-beta-depleted transplantation in children. Whole-study results and caveats: Where alpha-beta T cells came from about two months after transplant was reportedly several hundred expanded graft clones. Surviving thymic progenitors and recipient T cells were the source of high TCRbeta diversity at day 60 in some patients.

This clonotype was counted between two and nine times. The antigen is not known. A library of TCRbeta sequences, prepared with unique molecular identifiers, was generated. TCRdb fed the PCR reads into MiXCR, producing one record per CDR3 protein. The table shows about 980,000 distinct CDR3 sequences, with roughly 29% occurring only once. This CDR3 has 15 amino acids. Trimming stripped 8 bases from V and 2 bases from J, with 18 bases between. Germline CDR1 reads MNHNS; CDR2 reads SASEGT. The rearrangement joins TRBV6-1 to TRBJ2-5, with D possibly matching TRBD2 (6 bases). This sequence was found in a boy under two years old who had a stem cell transplant for SCID, so the T cells may come from the graft donor. The sequencing here drew on PBMCs, mostly from graft donor cells, taken 360 days after TCRalphabeta/CD19-depleted stem cell transplant. The CDR3 sequence: CASSPGGNRQETQYF. The CDR3 DNA reads as TGTGCCAGCTCACCCGGCGGGAACAGGCAAGAGACCCAGTACTTC.